The rows below give T cell receptor beta chains drawn from one sample of a study of shared clonotypes between healthy human individuals. Profiled with immunoSEQ multiplex PCR; TCRdb holds only in-frame clones, not every one. The profile shows approximately 810,000 clones, approximately 92% of them singletons. Material for sequencing was naive CD8+ T cells sorted from blood. These receptors all stem from a man younger than 45 in good health. CDR3s include the opening cysteine and the closing phenylalanine or tryptophan. A D gene is named only where the DNA matches it firmly. Not all rows give a size; the values are once, few, many and, for expanded clones, a class.

>NA|TRBV29-1|TRBD1|TRBJ2-6
CSVVDRDRKSPGANVLTF
TGCAGCGTAGTCGATAGGGACAGAAAGAGTCCTGGGGCCAACGTCCTGACTTTC
>NA|TRBV18|TRBD2|TRBJ2-1
CASSPQTSGSLDEQFF
TGTGCCAGCTCACCACAGACTAGCGGGAGTCTCGATGAGCAGTTCTTC
>NA|TRBV27|TRBD2|TRBJ2-2
CASSLIGGRARTGELFF
TGTGCCAGCAGTTTAATAGGCGGGAGGGCCCGGACCGGGGAGCTGTTTTTT
>NA|TRBV13|NA|TRBJ2-3
CASSRSIGQRTDTQYF
TGTGCCAGCAGCCGAAGTATCGGACAGCGCACAGATACGCAGTATTTT
>NA|TRBV6-6|NA|TRBJ2-5
CASSTVSQETQYF
TGTGCCAGCAGTACAGTAAGCCAAGAGACCCAGTACTTC
>NA|TRBV6-5|NA|TRBJ2-3
CASSPRWGDTQYF
TGTGCCAGCAGTCCTCGGTGGGGAGATACGCAGTATTTT
>NA|TRBV2|TRBD2|TRBJ2-3
CASRGPGLAGGPPDTQYF
TGTGCCAGCAGGGGACCGGGACTAGCGGGAGGGCCCCCAGATACGCAGTATTTT
>NA|TRBV5-8|NA|TRBJ2-3
CASSFLGKVFTDTQYF
TGTGCCAGCAGCTTTCTTGGCAAGGTTTTCACAGATACGCAGTATTTT
>NA|TRBV6-6|NA|TRBJ2-1
CASSYIVPNEQFF
TGTGCCAGCAGTTACATAGTCCCCAATGAGCAGTTCTTC
>NA|TRBV10-1|NA|TRBJ2-7
CASSSGAYYEQYF
TGCGCCAGCAGTTCAGGGGCGTACTACGAGCAGTACTTC
>NA|TRBV5-1|TRBD2|TRBJ2-1
CASSSLREGTYNEQFF
TGCGCCAGCAGCTCTCTGCGGGAGGGAACGTACAATGAGCAGTTCTTC
>once|TRBV11-2|TRBD1|TRBJ2-1
CASSLDPGGYNEQFF
TGTGCCAGCAGCTTAGACCCAGGGGGCTACAATGAACAGTTCTTC
>NA|TRBV5-4|NA|TRBJ2-7
CASSSSGFPYEQYF
TGTGCCAGCAGTTCCTCAGGGTTCCCCTACGAGCAGTACTTC
>NA|TRBV6-1|NA|TRBJ2-3
CASSDNTGFGPTDTQYF
TGTGCCAGCAGTGACAACACAGGGTTCGGCCCCACAGATACGCAGTATTTT
>NA|TRBV15|NA|TRBJ1-2
CATSLENRVGIYGYTF
TGTGCCACCAGCCTTGAAAACAGGGTAGGAATATATGGCTACACCTTC
>NA|TRBV28|TRBD2|TRBJ2-5
CASSSGLAGYQETQYF
TGTGCCAGCAGTTCGGGACTAGCGGGGTACCAAGAGACCCAGTACTTC
>NA|TRBV9|NA|TRBJ1-2
CASSVKGGHGYTF
TGTGCCAGCAGCGTAAAGGGGGGGCATGGCTACACCTTC
>NA|TRBV15|TRBD2|TRBJ2-1
CATSRGLAGSENNEQFF
TGTGCCACCAGCAGAGGACTAGCGGGATCAGAAAACAATGAGCAGTTCTTC
>NA|TRBV13|TRBD1|TRBJ2-7
CASTLGTGAYEQYF
TGTGCCAGCACTCTCGGGACAGGTGCCTACGAGCAGTACTTC
>NA|TRBV5-6|TRBD1|TRBJ2-2
CASRRTGALNTGELFF
TGTGCCAGCAGAAGAACAGGGGCGTTGAACACCGGGGAGCTGTTTTTT
>NA|TRBV7-9|NA|TRBJ1-1
CASSPHGAGTEAFF
TGTGCCAGCAGCCCCCACGGTGCGGGGACTGAAGCTTTCTTT
>NA|TRBV7-9|TRBD2|TRBJ2-1
CASSMTSGRFPEQFF
TGTGCCAGCAGCATGACTAGCGGGAGGTTTCCTGAGCAGTTCTTC
>NA|TRBV29-1|NA|TRBJ2-7
CSVEGLGVARPYEQYF
TGCAGCGTTGAAGGTCTTGGGGTAGCGAGACCCTACGAGCAGTACTTC
>NA|TRBV27|NA|TRBJ2-7
CASSLQGRATPSYEQYF
TGTGCCAGCAGTTTGCAGGGGAGGGCGACCCCATCCTACGAGCAGTACTTC
>once|TRBV7-8|NA|TRBJ1-2
CASSFAGGGYTF
TGTGCCAGCAGCTTTGCCGGGGGCGGCTACACCTTC
>NA|TRBV11-2|TRBD2|TRBJ2-1
CASRPSPGTSGYNEQFF
TGTGCCAGCCGCCCTTCCCCCGGGACTAGCGGTTACAATGAGCAGTTCTTC
>NA|TRBV7-9|NA|TRBJ1-1
CASSPGPAGSNTEAFF
TGTGCCAGCAGCCCAGGGCCGGCAGGGTCGAACACTGAAGCTTTCTTT
>NA|TRBV5-4|NA|TRBJ2-7
CASSLEAGSLEQYF
TGTGCCAGCAGCTTGGAGGCAGGGTCACTTGAGCAGTACTTC
>NA|TRBV29-1|NA|TRBJ1-1
CSVRENTEAFF
TGCAGCGTTCGAGAGAACACTGAAGCTTTCTTT
>NA|TRBV18|TRBD2|TRBJ2-1
CASSPTWREGRDEQFF
TGTGCCAGCTCACCTACTTGGCGGGAGGGCCGTGATGAGCAGTTCTTC
>NA|TRBV11-2|NA|TRBJ2-7
CASSPLGTGPSLYEQYF
TGTGCGAGCTCTCCCCTGGGAACCGGGCCTTCTCTCTACGAGCAGTACTTC
>few|TRBV19|TRBD2|TRBJ2-1
CASSIGAGTSGNSYNEQFF
TGTGCCAGTAGTATAGGAGCCGGGACTAGCGGGAATAGCTACAATGAGCAGTTCTTC
>NA|TRBV6-6|TRBD2|TRBJ2-5
CASSFYPGGGETQYF
TGTGCCAGCAGCTTTTACCCGGGGGGAGGGGAGACCCAGTACTTC
>NA|TRBV28|NA|TRBJ2-5
CATRTLETQYF
TGTGCCACCAGAACGCTCGAGACCCAGTACTTC
>NA|TRBV7-9|TRBD2|TRBJ2-5
CASSAGTSPLAKETQYF
TGTGCCAGCAGCGCAGGGACTAGTCCTTTGGCTAAAGAGACCCAGTACTTC
>NA|TRBV9|TRBD2|TRBJ2-3
CASSVGNSGSTDTQYF
TGTGCCAGCAGCGTAGGTAATAGCGGGAGCACAGATACGCAGTATTTT
>once|TRBV27|NA|TRBJ1-3
CASSRTHSGNTIYF
TGTGCCAGCAGTCGCACTCACTCTGGAAACACCATATATTTT
>NA|TRBV2|NA|TRBJ2-1
CASRGSYNEQFF
TGTGCCAGCAGGGGGTCTTACAATGAGCAGTTCTTC
>NA|TRBV30|NA|TRBJ1-1
CAWSVTQIGEAFF
TGTGCCTGGAGTGTGACACAAATTGGTGAAGCTTTCTTT
>NA|TRBV5-1|TRBD2|TRBJ2-7
CASSLIGGSSYEQYF
TGCGCCAGCAGCTTGATCGGGGGGAGCTCCTACGAGCAGTACTTC
>NA|TRBV28|NA|TRBJ2-7
CASSPWTVDEQYF
TGTGCCAGCAGTCCGTGGACAGTAGACGAGCAGTACTTC
>NA|TRBV30|NA|TRBJ1-1
CAWSLGKGEAFF
TGTGCCTGGAGTTTGGGGAAAGGTGAAGCTTTCTTT
>NA|TRBV29-1|NA|TRBJ2-1
CSAVHPDSNNEQFF
TGCAGCGCCGTACACCCCGACTCTAACAATGAGCAGTTCTTC
>NA|TRBV7-9|NA|TRBJ2-7
CASISTPGEQYF
TGTGCCAGCATCTCTACCCCAGGCGAGCAGTACTTC
>NA|TRBV6-1|TRBD2|TRBJ2-7
CASSLRTSVNEQYF
TGTGCCAGCAGCCTTCGGACTAGCGTTAACGAGCAGTACTTC
>NA|TRBV2|NA|TRBJ2-3
CASSRSTDTQYF
TGTGCCAGCAGTCGGAGCACAGATACGCAGTATTTT
>NA|TRBV11-2|NA|TRBJ2-7
CASSLAGTVGTYEQYF
TGTGCCAGCAGCTTGGCGGGGACAGTCGGAACCTACGAGCAGTACTTC
>NA|TRBV28|NA|TRBJ2-7
CASTPESSSYEQYF
TGTGCCAGCACCCCGGAGAGTAGCTCCTACGAGCAGTACTTC
>NA|TRBV27|NA|TRBJ1-2
CASSLTGTADAVGYTF
TGTGCCAGCAGTTTAACCGGGACGGCGGATGCTGTAGGCTACACCTTC
>NA|TRBV9|NA|TRBJ1-1
CASSVGGVNTEAFF
TGTGCCAGCAGCGTGGGAGGAGTGAACACTGAAGCTTTCTTT
>once|TRBV2|NA|TRBJ2-7
CASSAARMEQYF
TGTGCCAGCAGTGCCGCGCGGATGGAGCAGTACTTC
>NA|TRBV10-2|NA|TRBJ1-1
CASSPTNTEAFF
TGCGCCAGCAGCCCAACCAACACTGAAGCTTTCTTT
>NA|TRBV28|TRBD1|TRBJ2-7
CASSRQGRYEQYF
TGTGCCAGCAGTAGACAGGGACGGTACGAGCAGTACTTC
>NA|TRBV5-1|NA|TRBJ1-5
CASSLVGYQPQHF
TGCGCCAGCAGCTTGGTCGGATATCAGCCCCAGCATTTT